The 10 T cell receptor beta chains reported below all come from one sample, sequenced in a study of T cell clones after liver transplantation. TCRdb keeps only in-frame clones here, not all; method: immunoSEQ multiplex PCR. The sample has some 110,000 clones, about nine tenths seen once. The specimen was CD4+ T cells from blood, collected 12 months after liver transplant. The origin of the receptors is a human patient who received a liver transplant. Some of these T cells may belong to the graft donor.

V gene TRBV2 combines with J gene TRBJ1-5; D gene unclear. V was trimmed by 3 bases and J by 5 bases, leaving 8 bases between them. The germline CDR1 and CDR2 sequences are SNHLY and FYNNEI. The CDR3 is 13 amino acids. CDR3 sequence reads: CASSDGGDQPQHF. The CDR3 DNA reads as TGTGCCAGCAGTGATGGAGGAGATCAGCCCCAGCATTTT.

V gene TRBV5-1 combines with J gene TRBJ2-1; no firm D call. CDR1 is SGHRS and CDR2 is YFSETQ in the germline V gene. The CDR3 has 14 residues. V shed 0 bases and J shed 6 bases, with 10 bases lying between them. CDR3 DNA: TGCGCCAGCAGCTTGGGATCTTCGGGCAATGAGCAGTTCTTC. Protein product: CASSLGSSGNEQFF.

This chain uses TRBV7-2 with TRBJ2-3, with TRBD2 matching over 14 bases. CDR1 and CDR2 from the germline V gene are SGHTA and FQGNSA. The V segment lost 2 bases and the J segment 8 bases; nucleotides outside the gene matches: 12. The CDR3 sequence is 18 residues long. The CDR3 DNA follows: TGTGCCAGCAGCTTAATACGACTAGCGGGAGGGCACGCAGGTACGCAGTATTTT. Residues: CASSLIRLAGGHAGTQYF. Filled out from reference TRBV7-2 and TRBJ2-3, the complete variable domain reads GAGVSQSPSNKVTEKGKDVELRCDPISGHTALYWYRQSLGQGLEFLIYFQGNSAPDKSGLPSDRFSAERTGGSVSTLTIQRTQQEDSAVYLCASSLIRLAGGHAGTQYFGPGTRLTVL.

With respect to this clone: The same CDR3 is also encoded by other DNA sequences in this sample. V is TRBV18 and J is TRBJ2-7; 12 bases match TRBD1. Germline lookup yields CDR1 KGHSH and CDR2 LQKENI. The CDR3 is made up of 15 amino acids. The ends lost 6 bases at V and 6 bases at J; junction bases unmatched: 9. The CDR3 DNA is TGTGCCAGCTCTCCAAAGGGACAGGGGGCGGGCGAGCAGTACTTC. The encoded protein is CASSPKGQGAGEQYF.

The chain is built from TRBV7-2 and TRBJ2-7; 9 bases agree with TRBD2. J gave up 4 bases and V 1 base, and 2 bases lay outside the gene matches. This CDR3 has 14 residues. From germline, CDR1 is SGHTA and CDR2 FQGNSA. CDR3: CASSLVAGVYEQYF. The CDR3 DNA is TGTGCCAGCAGCTTAGTAGCGGGAGTATACGAGCAGTACTTC.

This clone was seen only once. The chain couples TRBV11-2 to TRBJ1-5; no definite D call. Per the germline V gene, CDR1 is SGHAT and CDR2 is FQNNGV. V dropped 5 bases and J dropped 4 bases, with 9 bases sitting between them. This CDR3 spans 13 amino acids. The CDR3, as DNA: TGTGCCAGCAGCGCCACGGTGAATCAGCCCCAGCATTTT. Its protein is CASSATVNQPQHF.

The chain is built from TRBV7-9 and TRBJ1-4; D uncertain. V dropped 4 bases and J dropped 8 bases, with 14 bases sitting between them. The germline gives CDR1 SEHNR, CDR2 FQNEAQ (reference sequence). The CDR3 runs 14 residues. The CDR3, as DNA: TGTGCCAGCAGCTCGACACCGGCGGGAGAAAAACTGTTTTTT. It is translated as CASSSTPAGEKLFF.

J is TRBJ1-5 and V is TRBV5-8; the D gene is possibly TRBD1 (5 bases). From germline, CDR1 is SGHTS and CDR2 YDEGEE. V lost 7 bases, J lost 6 bases, and 20 bases lay in between. The CDR3 sequence is 15 residues long. CDR3 sequence reads: CASGPGVGASQPQHF. The CDR3 bases are TGTGCCAGCGGGCCCGGTGTCGGGGCATCTCAGCCCCAGCATTTT.

The V and J genes are TRBV5-1 and TRBJ2-5; 7 bases are shared with TRBD1. J lost 3 bases, V lost 2 bases, and 4 bases had no gene match. Germline-derived CDR1 and CDR2 are SGHRS and YFSETQ. CDR3 length: 14 residues. CDR3 sequence reads: CASSFSGTEETQYF. As DNA, the CDR3 is TGCGCCAGCAGCTTCTCCGGGACAGAAGAGACCCAGTACTTC.

This rearrangement joins TRBV19 to TRBJ2-7, with TRBD1 identical over 7 bases. The CDR3 covers 13 residues. Trimming removed 6 bases from V and 5 bases from J; junction bases left unmatched: 7. Germline values: CDR1 LNHDA, CDR2 SQIVND (reference sequence). The CDR3 nucleotides read TGTGCCAGTAGGAGACAGGGTGTCAACGAGCAGTACTTC. Protein product: CASRRQGVNEQYF.